These 29 T cell receptor beta chains came from one sample sequenced in a study of T cell clonality in common variable immunodeficiency. The repertoire was sequenced with immunoSEQ multiplex PCR; TCRdb's copy has only in-frame clones and lacks some. The sample shows 40,000 to 60,000 clones, none of them appearing just once. Input material: peripheral blood mononuclear cells. Receptor source: a person between 18 and 75 years old in good health.

Many counts were recorded for this clone. With the read ending 3 residues before the CDR3 end, the germline J gene is used to fill in that end. The rearrangement joins TRBV19 to TRBJ2-6; no reliable D call. Germline CDR1 reads LNHDA; CDR2 reads SQIVND (reference sequence). Trimming stripped 6 bases from V and 2 bases from J, with 8 bases between. The CDR3 covers 14 residues. CDR3 DNA, as far as it was read: TGTGCCAGTAGAACATCAACTGGGGCCAACGTC. Its translation is CASRTSTGANV. The whole CDR3 protein reads CASRTSTGANVLTF.

This clone was counted at least ten times. The DNA read from the CDR3 is TGTGCCAGCAGTCCCCAGGGGTGGGAGGGCCATTCAGATACG. Its protein product is CASSPQGWEGHSDT. The whole CDR3 protein reads CASSPQGWEGHSDTQYF. This sequence joins TRBV6-2 or TRBV6-3 and TRBJ2-3; possibly TRBD2 for D (7 bases). The read terminates 3 residues before the CDR3 end, so the remaining end is supplied by the germline J gene. The CDR3 runs 17 residues. CDR1 and CDR2 (germline): MNHEY, SVGEGT. Trimming stripped 5 bases from V and 4 bases from J, with 22 bases between.

This clone was seen ten or more times. The CDR3 extends 3 residues past the end of the read, so its final part is completed from the germline J gene. The V gene is TRBV11-2, the J gene TRBJ2-5, with D hard to call. Germline V gene data show CDR1 as SGHAT and CDR2 as FQNNGV. V lost 0 bases, J lost 7 bases, and 9 bases lay in between. This CDR3 spans 13 amino acids. The CDR3 DNA, read in part, is TGTGCCAGCAGCTTAGATGGCCCTTGGACC. This gives the protein CASSLDGPWT. Given in full, the CDR3 is CASSLDGPWTQYF.

In regard to this clone: This may come from a read error, since a much larger clone is one base off. The CDR3 end falls 3 residues outside the read, so it is completed with the germline J gene. V is TRBV19 and J is TRBJ2-2; the D gene is possibly TRBD1 (5 bases). CDR3 length equals 17 residues. The germline gives CDR1 LNHDA, CDR2 SQIVND (reference sequence). CDR3 DNA (partial): TGTGCCAGTACCACCCCCCGTGAACTATCTGGGGCCAACGTG. Protein: CASTTPRELSGANV. The CDR3, in full, reads CASTTPRELSGANVLFF.

This clone came up many times. The read falls 3 residues short of the CDR3 end, and the missing part is taken from the germline J gene. The gene calls are TRBV6-2 or TRBV6-3 and TRBJ2-7; 8 positions agree with TRBD1. With 5 bases clipped from V and 3 bases from J, the junction kept 9 bases outside the gene matches. The CDR3 totals 15 residues. Germline V lookup: CDR1 MNHEY, CDR2 SVGEGT. The covered CDR3 bases are TGTGCCAGCAGTCCCGGGACAGGAGACATCTACGAG. This codes for CASSPGTGDIYE. The CDR3 in its entirety is CASSPGTGDIYEQYF.

This clone was seen at least ten times. The read ends 3 residues before the CDR3 terminus; that terminus is restored from the germline J gene. The V and J genes are TRBV2 and TRBJ1-4; 7 bases match TRBD1. Germline V lookup: CDR1 SNHLY, CDR2 FYNNEI. CDR3 size: 14 residues. V was clipped by 1 base and J by 8 bases; unmatched bases: 4. CDR3 DNA, as far as it was read: TGTGCCAGCAGTGAAGAGGGGGCAGGGGAAAAA. It codes for CASSEEGAGEK. The CDR3 in full is CASSEEGAGEKLFF.

Ten or more counts support this clone. The read gets to within 3 residues of the CDR3 end, and the germline J gene fills in the rest. The rearrangement joins TRBV20-1 to TRBJ2-5; 7 bases map to TRBD1. This CDR3 comprises 14 residues. The trim removed 0 bases at V and 4 bases at J, leaving 5 bases unmatched. Per germline, CDR1 DFQATT and CDR2 SNEGSKA (reference sequence). CDR3: CSARDLNRGETQYF. The sequenced part of the CDR3 DNA is TGCAGTGCTAGAGATCTTAACAGGGGAGAGACC.

Ten or more counts support this clone. The CDR3 extends 3 residues past the end of the read, so its final part is completed from the germline J gene. The chain carries TRBV7-9 and TRBJ1-5; D unresolved. The CDR3 length is 15 residues. V dropped 5 bases and J dropped 4 bases, with 15 bases sitting between them. The V gene's germline CDR1 is SEHNR and CDR2 FQNEAQ (reference sequence). The CDR3 region is CASSASKGVNQPQHF. The sequenced part of the CDR3 DNA is TGTGCCAGCAGCGCAAGCAAGGGTGTTAATCAGCCC.

This clone was found many times. The read terminates 3 residues ahead of where the CDR3 ends, so the germline J gene completes it. The chain recombines TRBV4-2 with TRBJ2-2, with 14 bases lining up with TRBD2. This CDR3 comprises 18 residues. Germline V gene data show CDR1 as LGHNA and CDR2 as YNFKEQ. The J segment lost 6 bases and the V segment lost 4 bases, leaving 10 bases of the junction unmatched. The CDR3 DNA, read in part, is TGTGCCAGCAGCCCTGCCGGGACTAGCGGGAGTTTGTCCGGGGAG. This gives the protein CASSPAGTSGSLSGE. The CDR3 as a whole reads CASSPAGTSGSLSGELFF.

At least ten counts were recorded for this clone. The missing CDR3 end, 3 residues past where the read stops, is filled in from the germline J gene. The genes are TRBV13 and TRBJ2-1; 9 bases map to TRBD2. The V gene end was trimmed by 4 bases and the J gene end by 7 bases; junction bases not matched to a gene: 5. The CDR3 extends over 14 amino acids. CDR1 is PRHDT, CDR2 FYEKMQ, per germline (reference sequence). The CDR3 bases that were read are TGTGCCAGCAGCTACAGCGGGAGGATGAATGAG. Encoded protein: CASSYSGRMNE. The whole CDR3 is CASSYSGRMNEQFF.

This clone was observed many times. The sequenced fragment ends 3 residues before the CDR3 boundary, so the rest is inferred from the germline J gene. V and J are TRBV4-2 and TRBJ2-1; possible D gene TRBD2, 5 bases. The CDR3 spans 15 residues. Germline assignment: CDR1 LGHNA and CDR2 YNFKEQ. Trimming pared 9 bases from V and 1 base from J, leaving 16 bases between. This chain's CDR3 is CASRGAGESYNEQFF. Incomplete CDR3 DNA: TGTGCCAGTCGGGGTGCGGGCGAGTCCTACAATGAG.

Ten or more counts support this clone. The CDR3 end lies 3 residues beyond the end of the read and is filled in from the germline J gene. This sequence joins TRBV20-1 and TRBJ2-1, with 8 bases identical to TRBD2. The CDR3 is 16 residues long. The V and J ends lost 5 bases and 4 bases, in that order; junction bases with no gene match: 13. The germline gives CDR1 DFQATT, CDR2 SNEGSKA (reference sequence). The sequenced part of the CDR3 DNA is TGCAGTGCTCCAGGGCTTGCGGGGGGCATATACAATGAG. Translation: CSAPGLAGGIYNE. The full CDR3 sequence reads CSAPGLAGGIYNEQFF.

This clone was counted ten times or more. This chain's CDR3 is CASSIAAGLTPAYEQYF. Incomplete CDR3 DNA: TGTGCCAGTAGTATAGCGGCCGGACTAACCCCGGCTTACGAG. This chain links TRBV19 with TRBJ2-7; D might be TRBD2 (6 bases). Read sequence stops 3 residues before the CDR3 end, and the germline J gene provides the missing end. The germline V gene has CDR1 LNHDA and CDR2 SQIVND (reference sequence). CDR3 size: 17 residues. Trimming removed 1 base at V and 4 bases at J, with 20 bases between. Combining the CDR3 with reference TRBV19 and TRBJ2-7 gives the whole variable domain DGGITQSPKYLFRKEGQNVTLSCEQNLNHDAMYWYRQDPGQGLRLIYYSQIVNDFQKGDIAEGYSVSREKKESFPLTVTSAQKNPTAFYLCASSIAAGLTPAYEQYFGPGTRLTVT.

This clone was counted ten times or more. Coverage ceases 3 residues before the CDR3 finishes, and the germline J gene fills in the end. This rearrangement joins TRBV7-3 to TRBJ2-3; a possible D gene is TRBD1 (6 bases). The CDR3 totals 15 residues. Trimming removed 2 bases from V and 4 bases from J, with 13 bases in between. The germline gives CDR1 SGHTA, CDR2 FQGTGA. CDR3 residues: CASSLFRGSPDTQYF. The sequenced CDR3 bases are TGTGCCAGCAGCTTATTCAGGGGAAGCCCAGATACG.

The sample holds many counts of this clone. The read halts 3 residues ahead of the CDR3 end, with the missing end drawn from the germline J gene. The chain employs TRBV23-1 and TRBJ2-3, with TRBD1 matching 8 bases. TRBV23-1 is labeled an ORF, and its function is uncertain. This CDR3 has 20 residues. The V segment lost 0 bases and the J segment 1 base; nucleotides outside the gene matches: 15. The part of the CDR3 DNA that was read is TGCGCCAGCAGTCAATCCATTAAGCTTAAGACAGGGGATGGCACAGATACG. It encodes CASSQSIKLKTGDGTDT. In full, the CDR3 reads CASSQSIKLKTGDGTDTQYF.

This clone was detected ten times or more. The CDR3 sequence: CASSLLVNEQFF. The covered CDR3 bases are TGTGCCAGCAGCTTACTAGTAAATGAG. The V gene is TRBV7-2, the J gene TRBJ2-1; D call uncertain. Read coverage stops 3 residues before the CDR3 terminus; the germline J gene supplies the remainder. Trimming pared 2 bases from V and 7 bases from J, leaving 6 bases between. This CDR3 contains 12 residues. The V gene's germline CDR1 is SGHTA and CDR2 FQGNSA.

This clone has ten or more counts. From the germline J gene comes the end of the CDR3, since the read stops 3 residues before it. The rearrangement uses TRBV2 and TRBJ1-5; tentative D call: TRBD1 (5 bases). The CDR3 is made up of 13 amino acids. Germline V lookup: CDR1 SNHLY, CDR2 FYNNEI. The V end lost 2 bases, the J end lost 5 bases, and 7 bases lay between the germline ends. CDR3 loop: CASSESRDQPQHF. The sequenced CDR3 bases are TGTGCCAGCAGTGAATCCAGGGATCAGCCC.

This clone was detected many times. Coverage ceases 3 residues before the CDR3 finishes, and the germline J gene fills in the end. The chain employs TRBV29-1 and TRBJ1-2, with 8 bases that match TRBD1. Germline V gene sequence: CDR1 SQVTM, CDR2 ANQGSEA. CDR3 length: 13 residues. V was pared by 6 bases and J by 0 bases, with 3 bases of the junction left unmatched. CDR3 bases read: TGCAGCGTCGGACAGGGTTCTAACTATGGC. This codes for CSVGQGSNYG. The whole CDR3 protein is CSVGQGSNYGYTF.

There are many counts of this clone. The read ends 3 residues early relative to the CDR3; the germline J gene fills the gap. The chain employs TRBV6-2 or TRBV6-3 and TRBJ2-1, with 7 bases lining up with TRBD1. V dropped 8 bases and J dropped 5; count of bases not matched to a gene: 6. The CDR3 totals 13 residues. Germline lookup yields CDR1 MNHEY and CDR2 SVGEGT. The CDR3 bases that were read are TGTGCCAGCCGACTAACAGGGGACAATGAG. Translation: CASRLTGDNE. The whole CDR3 is CASRLTGDNEQFF.

This clone was seen at least ten times. Sequencing ends 3 residues short of the CDR3 end; the germline J gene provides the rest. The genes are TRBV6-1 and TRBJ2-2; D unresolved. The V end lost 4 bases, the J end lost 0 bases, and 9 bases lay between the germline ends. Germline CDR1 and CDR2: MNHNS and SASEGT. This CDR3 has 15 amino acids. CDR3 protein: CASSVSYTNTGELFF. Partial CDR3 DNA: TGTGCCAGCAGTGTCTCTTACACGAACACCGGGGAG.

This clone has ten or more counts. The read is 3 residues too short to cover the CDR3 end, so that end is filled in from the germline J gene. This chain connects TRBV6-2 or TRBV6-3 to TRBJ2-7; 8 bases are shared with TRBD1. The CDR3 has 15 residues. V gave up 11 bases and J gave up 3 bases; unmatched junction bases: 15. Germline V gives CDR1 MNHEY, CDR2 SVGEGT. CDR3 protein: CAARGPWTGIYEQYF. The CDR3 DNA, read in part, is TGTGCCGCACGGGGTCCCTGGACAGGGATCTACGAG.

At least ten counts were recorded for this clone. The read ends 3 residues shy of where the CDR3 ends; the end is completed using the germline J gene. This chain uses TRBV18 with TRBJ2-7, with 7 bases aligning to TRBD1. Germline lookup yields CDR1 KGHSH and CDR2 LQKENI. Trimming cost V 3 bases and J 0 bases; bases outside gene matches: 8. CDR3 size: 16 residues. The sequenced part of the CDR3 DNA is TGTGCCAGCTCACCTTCGACAGGGCTATTCTCCTACGAG. Amino acid sequence: CASSPSTGLFSYE. The complete CDR3 protein is CASSPSTGLFSYEQYF.

At least ten counts were recorded for this clone. The CDR3 end falls 3 residues outside the read, so it is completed with the germline J gene. This chain uses TRBV7-2 with TRBJ1-1; D gene ambiguous. The CDR3 runs to 13 residues. Germline assignment: CDR1 SGHTA and CDR2 FQGNSA. Trimming cost V 3 bases and J 1 base, with 6 bases left between them. The sequenced part of the CDR3 DNA is TGTGCCAGCAGCTTTAGACAGAACACTGAA. Translation: CASSFRQNTE. The complete CDR3 protein is CASSFRQNTEAFF.

Ten or more counts support this clone. The DNA ends 3 residues before the CDR3 does, and the rest of the CDR3 is filled in from the germline J gene. J is TRBJ2-2 and V is TRBV7-9; D perhaps matches TRBD1 (7 bases). CDR3 length: 15 residues. V gave up 5 bases and J gave up 3 bases, with 13 bases separating them. Germline V gene data show CDR1 as SEHNR and CDR2 as FQNEAQ (reference sequence). The DNA read from the CDR3 is TGTGCCAGCAGCCCCAGGGGGGCGGACACCGGGGAG. Its translation is CASSPRGADTGE. The entire CDR3 reads CASSPRGADTGELFF.

This clone has ten or more counts. The CDR3 end is not reached by the read, which stops 3 residues before it; the germline J gene fills it in. This rearrangement joins TRBV7-9 to TRBJ1-4; 8 positions agree with TRBD1. The CDR3 has 14 amino acids. Germline V gene sequence: CDR1 SEHNR, CDR2 FQNEAQ (reference sequence). V trimming: 5 bases; J trimming: 7 bases; junction bases outside the gene matches: 6. The part of the CDR3 DNA that was read is TGTGCCAGCAGCACCGACAGGGGTGGTGAAAAA. This sequence encodes CASSTDRGGEK. The whole CDR3 protein reads CASSTDRGGEKLFF.

A remark on this clone: The sequence runs out 3 residues before the end of the CDR3; the remainder is reconstructed from the germline J gene. The rearrangement joins TRBV20-1 to TRBJ2-5, with 13 bases aligning to TRBD2. The V segment lost 5 bases and the J segment 5 bases; nucleotides outside the gene matches: 5. The germline CDR1 and CDR2 sequences are DFQATT and SNEGSKA (reference sequence). The length of the CDR3 is 14 residues. CDR3 sequence: CSAPTSGGLETQYF. Partial CDR3 DNA: TGCAGTGCTCCGACTAGCGGGGGGTTGGAGACC.

Details on this clone: The read finishes 3 residues shy of the CDR3 end, and the germline J gene is used to complete it. This chain uses TRBV19 with TRBJ1-4; 7 nucleotides match TRBD1. Germline V gene lookup returns CDR1 LNHDA and CDR2 SQIVND (reference sequence). The CDR3 is 13 amino acids. The DNA read from the CDR3 is TGTGCCAGTTCGAGGGGGCGGAATTCACCA. Translated: CASSRGRNSP. In full, the CDR3 is CASSRGRNSPLFF.

This clone has at least ten counts. The read comes to an end 3 residues before the CDR3 does, leaving the germline J gene to fill in the end. This chain links TRBV6-2 or TRBV6-3 with TRBJ1-2; D is unresolved. Germline assignment: CDR1 MNHEY and CDR2 SVGEGT. The length of the CDR3 is 10 residues. CDR3: CATEGGDYTF. The part of the CDR3 DNA that was read is TGTGCCACGGAGGGTGGCGAC.

This clone was picked up many times. The CDR3 goes on 3 residues after the read ends, and that part is filled in from the germline J gene. The chain has TRBV5-6 and TRBJ2-5; 11 bases agree with TRBD2. The length of the CDR3 is 15 residues. J gave up 7 bases and V 0 bases, and 5 bases lay outside the gene matches. Germline V gene sequence: CDR1 SGHDT, CDR2 YYEEEE. CDR3 region: CASSLASGGLGTQYF. The sequenced part of the CDR3 DNA is TGTGCCAGCAGCTTGGCTAGCGGGGGGCTGGGGACC.